Included here is one T cell receptor (beta chain) sequence, with context. Authors' analysis steps: By means of reference gene primer amplification, nucleated cell counts were estimated. Generated by immunoSEQ multiplex PCR, the TCRdb table keeps only in-frame clones and is missing some. The V and J calls and clone size are taken from that table; D and trimming were inferred from the DNA. The sample records hundreds of thousands of clones, approximately 88% being singletons. Cohort allocation depended upon clinical history that participants reported. The data stem from a study of blood T cell repertoires in COVID-19. Study context: COVID-19 samples collected from the United States, Italy and Spain covered acute and convalescent phases. Nucleic acid was either cDNA or gDNA, and it came from T cells, B-cell-depleted T cells, or PBMCs.

CDR1 and CDR2 (germline): KGHSH, LQKENI. Trimming removed 5 bases from V and 3 bases from J, with 19 bases in between. The CDR3 totals 16 residues. Source material: PBMCs or T cells enriched from blood (not recorded which). This chain uses TRBV18 with TRBJ1-2; D may be TRBD1 (5 bases). The source of this sequence is a woman aged 35 to 49 with acute COVID-19. The CDR3 DNA is TGTGCCAGCTCAACTCTGACACGGCCAGGGCACTATGGCTACACCTTC. Translated: CASSTLTRPGHYGYTF.